This TCR beta chain comes out of a study of T cell responses to AZD1222 COVID-19 vaccine. Overall study: Pooling was applied to second doses at about 4 or about 12 weeks.

Libraries were prepared by immunoSEQ multiplex PCR; TCRdb keeps only in-frame clonotypes and omits some of them. The sample includes about 110,000 clones, roughly 84% seen only once; the top ten take 1% to 1.5%. The V gene lost 2 bases and the J gene lost 4 bases, with 10 bases spanning the gap. CDR3 length equals 14 residues. From germline, CDR1 is LGHNT and CDR2 FRNRAP. The sample holds one count of this clone. Its antigen remains unknown. Study-level results: Nearly half of spike-specific TCRs reportedly go after variant regions that carry no mutations. Repertoire sampling was restricted to post-peak T cell response timepoints. Vaccine-associated CD4 TCRs spanned spike, dominant at 160-218 and 743-854.

This TCR was recovered from an adult in good health. The chain uses TRBV12-5 and TRBJ2-3; D is ambiguous. The input for sequencing was peripheral blood, taken on day 0 of AZD1222 vaccination. CDR3 in DNA: TGTGCTAGTGGTTTGTTATGGGCGGCAGATACGCAGTATTTT. Translated: CASGLLWAADTQYF.